The 5 T cell receptor beta chains reported below all come from one sample, sequenced in a study of T cell repertoires in ileal Crohn's disease. The assay was immunoSEQ multiplex PCR, and TCRdb's table has in-frame clones only and misses some. The repertoire holds more than 11,000 clones, with about three quarters as singletons. The sample consisted of ileal tissue. The receptors here all came from an adult with Crohn's disease.

The chain recombines TRBV7-6 with TRBJ1-2, with 12 bases lining up with TRBD1. There are 14 residues in the CDR3. The germline gives CDR1 SGHVS, CDR2 FNYEAQ. With 5 bases clipped from V and 7 bases from J, the junction kept 5 bases outside the gene matches. The CDR3 spells CASSPGTGGRGYTF. In DNA, the CDR3 is TGTGCCAGCAGCCCCGGGACAGGGGGCCGTGGCTACACCTTC.

This chain connects TRBV11-2 to TRBJ2-2; no definite D call. Trimming pared 3 bases from V and 1 base from J, leaving 9 bases between. This CDR3 is 15 amino acids long. Germline-derived CDR1 and CDR2 are SGHAT and FQNNGV. DNA for the CDR3: TGTGCCAGCAGCTTTATTTTCCGGAACACCGGGGAGCTGTTTTTT. Translation gives CASSFIFRNTGELFF.

This chain connects TRBV28 to TRBJ2-1; 12 bases fit TRBD2. The CDR3 sequence is 15 residues long. In germline, CDR1 is MDHEN, CDR2 SYDVKM. J lost 8 bases, V lost 6 bases, and 8 bases had no gene match. Here the CDR3 DNA reads TGTGCCAGCAGGCTAGCGGGGGGGCCTATACATGAGCAGTTCTTC. It codes for CASRLAGGPIHEQFF.

Comments on this clone: An end of the junction differs from the germline gene, which may be a read error. This sequence joins TRBV7-7 and TRBJ2-5; 7 bases are a match to TRBD2. The CDR3 runs 16 residues. Germline values: CDR1 SSHAT, CDR2 FNYEAQ (reference sequence). CDR3 loop: CASSPTPWGGEETQYF. In DNA, the CDR3 is TGTGCTAGCAGCCCTACCCCTTGGGGGGGGGAAGAGACCCAGTACTTC.

The chain joins TRBV30 to TRBJ2-5, with TRBD1 identical over 8 bases. In germline, CDR1 is GTSNPN, CDR2 SVGIG (reference sequence). The CDR3 contains 13 residues. J lost 5 bases, V lost 8 bases, and 10 bases had no gene match. The CDR3 coding sequence is TGTGCCGGAGACAGGGGACCCCAGGAGACCCAGTACTTC. Translated: CAGDRGPQETQYF.